Below, one T cell receptor (beta chain) is given with its context. Its antigen remains unidentified. J gave up 6 bases and V 0 bases, and 3 bases lay outside the gene matches. The germline V gene encodes CDR1 SGHRS and CDR2 YFSETQ. CDR3 length: 14 residues. This specimen comes from a study of cytomegalovirus exposure and HLA in healthy donors. In the study overall: Of all 400 or so donors who were genotyped, about 80% belonged to the Caucasian-associated ancestry cluster.

General study findings and limits: In a later analysis, DRB1 alleles had the most associated TCRs; HLA-C alleles the fewest.

It was with 60 Vbeta and 13 Jbeta primers that the PCR ran. Repertoires were generated with immunoSEQ multiplex PCR, while TCRdb's copy carries only in-frame clones and drops some. The sample has roughly 120,000 clones. Sequencing was carried out using PBMCs. This clonotype was obtained from a man aged 18 to 30 in good health and CMV-seronegative. The chain couples TRBV5-1 to TRBJ2-4; 7 bases are a match to TRBD2. CDR3 in DNA: TGCGCCAGCAGCTTGGCCTCGGGGGGAAACATTCAGTACTTC. It yields the protein CASSLASGGNIQYF. The full variable domain, its missing parts supplied by reference TRBV5-1 and TRBJ2-4, is KAGVTQTPRYLIKTRGQQVTLSCSPISGHRSVSWYQQTPGQGLQFLFEYFSETQRNKGNFPGRFSGRQFSNSRSEMNVSTLELGDSALYLCASSLASGGNIQYFGAGTRLSVL.